What follows is one T cell receptor beta chain and its context. The junction and the germline gene differ at one end; a read error may be behind it. Only in-frame clones appear in the TCRdb table, and some are missing; sequencing was by immunoSEQ multiplex PCR. The repertoire includes some 80,000 clones, around 97% of them detected once, and roughly 0.3% sits in the top ten. This sample stems from a study of technical replicates of blood from several donors. The germline V gene encodes CDR1 MNHNS and CDR2 SASEGT. This CDR3 is 14 amino acids long. The genes are TRBV6-1 and TRBJ2-1, with D tentatively TRBD2 (5 bases). The TCR sequence derives from a human donor in good health. Sequenced: T cells isolated from PBMCs. The CDR3 is CASDIAPSFNEQFF. Written as DNA, the CDR3 is TGTGCCAGCGATATAGCGCCCTCCTTCAATGAGCAGTTCTTC.